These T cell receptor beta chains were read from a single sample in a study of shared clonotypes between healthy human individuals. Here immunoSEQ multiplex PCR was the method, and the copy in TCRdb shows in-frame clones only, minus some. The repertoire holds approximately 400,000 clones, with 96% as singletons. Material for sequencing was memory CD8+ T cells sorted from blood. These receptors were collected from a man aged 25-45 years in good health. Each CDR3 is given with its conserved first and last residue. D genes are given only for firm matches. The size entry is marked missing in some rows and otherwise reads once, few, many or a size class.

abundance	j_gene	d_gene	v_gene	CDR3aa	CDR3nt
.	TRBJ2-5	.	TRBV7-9	CASSFERGETQYF	TGTGCCAGCAGCTTTGAGCGAGGGGAGACCCAGTACTTC
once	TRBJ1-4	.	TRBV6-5	CASSYESGRREKLFF	TGTGCCAGCAGTTACGAGTCGGGGAGGAGGGAAAAACTGTTTTTT
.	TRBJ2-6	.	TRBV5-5	CASSPVWGAPSGANVLTF	TGTGCCAGCAGCCCGGTCTGGGGGGCTCCCTCTGGGGCCAACGTCCTGACTTTC
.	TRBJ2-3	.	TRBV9	CASSVSRGDTQYF	TGTGCCAGCAGCGTAAGTCGTGGGGATACGCAGTATTTT
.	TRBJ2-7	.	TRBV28	CASSLKGYEQYF	TGTGCCAGCAGTTTGAAAGGGTACGAGCAGTACTTC
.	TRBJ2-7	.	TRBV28	CASSLSRTLSYEQYF	TGTGCCAGCAGTTTGTCTCGGACCCTTTCCTACGAGCAGTACTTC
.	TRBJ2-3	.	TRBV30	CAWNGVDTQYF	TGTGCCTGGAACGGGGTGGATACGCAGTATTTT
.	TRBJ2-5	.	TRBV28	CASRAGYGETQYF	TGTGCCAGTCGGGCAGGGTATGGAGAGACCCAGTACTTC
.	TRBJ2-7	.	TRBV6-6	CASSYPDYPGGSEQYF	TGTGCCAGCAGTTACCCGGACTACCCCGGGGGCTCCGAGCAGTACTTC
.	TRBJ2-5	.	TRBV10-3	CAIRNAGTETQYF	TGTGCCATCAGAAACGCAGGGACGGAGACCCAGTACTTC
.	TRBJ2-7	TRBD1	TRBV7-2	CASSLGTGYEQYF	TGTGCCAGCAGCCTCGGGACAGGGTACGAGCAGTACTTC
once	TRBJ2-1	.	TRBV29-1	CSVADPYNEQFF	TGCAGCGTTGCCGACCCGTACAATGAGCAGTTCTTC
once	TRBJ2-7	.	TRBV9	CASSVGPASYEQYF	TGTGCCAGCAGCGTAGGCCCGGCTTCCTACGAGCAGTACTTC
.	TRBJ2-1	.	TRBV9	CASSGTSSYNEQFF	TGTGCCAGCAGCGGGACTTCTTCCTACAATGAGCAGTTCTTC
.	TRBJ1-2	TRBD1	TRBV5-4	CASSTEYLNDRAFLGYTF	TGTGCCAGCAGCACCGAATACCTAAACGACAGGGCCTTTCTAGGCTACACCTTC
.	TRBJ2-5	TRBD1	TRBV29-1	CSVGQGAGETQYF	TGCAGCGTCGGACAGGGTGCAGGAGAGACCCAGTACTTC
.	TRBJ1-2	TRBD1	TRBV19	CASSIDGTGVNGYTF	TGTGCCAGTAGTATAGATGGGACAGGGGTGAATGGCTACACCTTC
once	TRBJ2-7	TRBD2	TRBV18	CASSPSGSEQYF	TGTGCCAGCTCACCTAGCGGGAGCGAGCAGTACTTC
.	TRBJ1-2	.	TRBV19	CASSMSGEYGYTF	TGTGCCAGTAGTATGTCAGGGGAGTATGGCTACACCTTC
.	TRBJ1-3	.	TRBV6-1	CASSGRRTGNTIYF	TGTGCCAGCTCGGGCAGGCGGACTGGAAACACCATATATTTT
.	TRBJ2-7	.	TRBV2	CASSESGFGEQYF	TGTGCCAGCAGTGAATCGGGTTTTGGCGAGCAGTACTTC
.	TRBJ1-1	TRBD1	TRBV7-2	CASSRQGWTEAFF	TGTGCCAGCAGCCGACAGGGGTGGACTGAAGCTTTCTTT
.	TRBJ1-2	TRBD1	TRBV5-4	CASSSGQNNFIYGYTF	TGTGCCAGCAGCTCGGGACAGAATAATTTTATCTATGGCTACACCTTC
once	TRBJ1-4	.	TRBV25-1	CASSGNEKLFF	TGTGCCAGCAGTGGCAATGAAAAACTGTTTTTT
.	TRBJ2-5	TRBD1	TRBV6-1	CASKNTGVGETQYF	TGTGCCAGCAAGAATACAGGGGTAGGAGAGACCCAGTACTTC
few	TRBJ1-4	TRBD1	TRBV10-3	CAISGTGGEKLFF	TGTGCCATCAGTGGGACAGGGGGCGAAAAACTGTTTTTT
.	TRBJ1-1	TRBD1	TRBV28	CASSPWDRVVEAFF	TGTGCCAGCAGCCCCTGGGACAGGGTGGTTGAAGCTTTCTTT
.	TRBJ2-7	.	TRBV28	CASSLIRGSYEQYF	TGTGCCAGCAGTCTTATACGGGGCTCCTACGAGCAGTACTTC